The following is a T cell receptor beta chain sequence with its context. Its antigen is as yet unknown. No patient escaped relapse after autologous stem cell transplantation, and brentuximab vedotin exposure varied. Complete response, partial response or progressive disease made up the best responses. This sample is drawn from a study of PD-1 blockade in classical Hodgkin lymphoma. The method was immunoSEQ multiplex PCR; TCRdb's version includes in-frame clones alone and lacks a portion of them. The sample comprises about 19,000 clones, less than 85% of which are singletons, and roughly 6.4% rests with the top ten. Whole-study results and caveats: Relapsed/refractory patients reportedly had lower baseline diversity than newly diagnosed patients. Complete responders showed a baseline diversity that resembled the diversity of newly diagnosed patients.

The CDR3 is 17 residues long. Germline V gives CDR1 SGHRS, CDR2 YFSETQ. Losses at the gene ends were 0 bases for V and 5 bases for J; bases not matched to a gene: 9. The sample in question was peripheral blood mononuclear cells (PBMCs), obtained at baseline. This sequence was found in a human donor with classical Hodgkin lymphoma. The J gene is TRBJ2-5, the V gene TRBV5-1; TRBD2 matches at 11 bases. The CDR3, as DNA: TGCGCCAGCAGCTTGGTGCTAGCGGGGGGACGTCACGAGACCCAGTACTTC. Translating it yields CASSLVLAGGRHETQYF.